The 24 T cell receptor beta chains below were found in one sample sequenced in a study of blood T cell repertoires in COVID-19. Generated by immunoSEQ multiplex PCR, the TCRdb table keeps only in-frame clones and is missing some. Here the sample spans 150,000 or so clones, 75% to 90% being singletons. Sequenced sample: PBMCs or T cells enriched from blood (not recorded which). These receptors were obtained from a woman aged 60-75 years who had recovered from COVID-19.

Points on this clone: At one boundary the junction diverges from the germline segment, which might be a read error. This chain uses TRBV27 with TRBJ1-2; a weak D match, TRBD1 (5 bases). The CDR3 contains 13 residues. CDR1 is MNHEY and CDR2 is SMNVEV in the germline V gene (reference sequence). The CDR3 nucleotides read TGTGCCAGCAGTGACAGCACTAACTATGGCTGCACCTTC. It translates to CASSDSTNYGCTF.

V usage is TRBV19 and J usage is TRBJ2-7, with a weak D call TRBD1 (8 bases). The CDR3 length is 15 residues. Deletions cut 3 bases from V and 10 bases from J, with 22 bases between. Germline CDR1 LNHDA, CDR2 SQIVND (reference sequence). This CDR3 reads CASSISAQGGTEQYF. The DNA of the CDR3 is TGTGCCAGTAGTATTTCCGCACAGGGGGGGACGGAACAGTACTTC.

The V call is TRBV4-1, the J call TRBJ2-1; 7 bases match TRBD1. The CDR3 has 12 amino acids. Trimming cost V 5 bases and J 8 bases; bases outside gene matches: 3. Germline values: CDR1 MGHRA, CDR2 YSYEKL. CDR3 coding DNA: TGCGCCAGCAGCTCAACAGGGGATGAGCAGTTCTTC. It is translated as CASSSTGDEQFF.

This chain connects TRBV30 to TRBJ1-4; 7 bases match TRBD1. The trim removed 5 bases at V and 11 bases at J, leaving 8 bases unmatched. The CDR3 is made up of 12 amino acids. The germline gives CDR1 GTSNPN, CDR2 SVGIG (reference sequence). The CDR3 region is CAWETGLGKLFF. The CDR3 nucleotides are TGTGCCTGGGAGACAGGGCTAGGGAAACTGTTTTTT.

About this clone: The same CDR3 can be traced to other DNA sequences in this sample. The chain combines TRBV18 with TRBJ2-1; D might be TRBD2 (6 bases). The length of the CDR3 is 14 residues. CDR1 and CDR2 from the germline V gene are KGHSH and LQKENI. V lost 3 bases and J lost 1, with 7 bases in between. CDR3 loop: CASSPGGSYNEQFF. The CDR3 DNA sequence: TGTGCCAGCTCACCCGGGGGTTCCTACAATGAGCAGTTCTTC. Filled out from reference TRBV18 and TRBJ2-1, the complete variable domain reads NAGVMQNPRHLVRRRGQEARLRCSPMKGHSHVYWYRQLPEEGLKFMVYLQKENIIDESGMPKERFSAEFPKEGPSILRIQQVVRGDSAAYFCASSPGGSYNEQFFGPGTRLTVL.

The chain combines TRBV3-1 (or the pseudogene TRBV3-2) with TRBJ2-2; D may be TRBD2 (6 bases). The CDR3 extends over 17 amino acids. V was shortened by 1 base and J by 4 bases, with 16 bases between the two germline ends. The germline V gene encodes CDR1 LGHDT and CDR2 YNNKEL (reference sequence). DNA of the CDR3: TGTGCCAGCAGCCAAGTTGCGGGGAGGAAGCCCACCGGGGAGCTGTTTTTT. It codes for CASSQVAGRKPTGELFF.

This sequence joins TRBV19 and TRBJ2-3, with 10 bases matching TRBD2. Germline V gives CDR1 LNHDA, CDR2 SQIVND (reference sequence). V lost 10 bases and J lost 10; bases outside the gene matches: 11. This CDR3 has 13 amino acids. CDR3 amino acids: CATSVGLADAQYF. The DNA of the CDR3 is TGTGCCACTTCCGTAGGACTAGCGGATGCGCAGTATTTT.

The chain joins TRBV25-1 to TRBJ1-1; 7 bases line up with TRBD1. The CDR3 spans 14 residues. V lost 3 bases and J lost 7; bases outside the gene matches: 8. Germline CDR1 is MGHDK and CDR2 is SYGVNS. The CDR3 DNA is TGTGCCAGCAGTGACCAGGGGACAGCCGTTGAAGCTTTCTTT. Amino acids: CASSDQGTAVEAFF.

The rearrangement joins TRBV10-3 to TRBJ2-7; tentatively, D is TRBD2 (6 bases). V was pared by 0 bases and J by 4 bases, with 16 bases between. Germline CDR1 is ENHRY and CDR2 is SYGVKD. The CDR3 extends over 16 amino acids. The CDR3: CAISESPQGGMYEQYF. For the CDR3, the DNA is TGTGCCATCAGTGAGTCTCCCCAGGGAGGTATGTACGAGCAGTACTTC.

The chain carries TRBV7-9 and TRBJ2-1; 14 bases match TRBD2. Germline V gives CDR1 SEHNR, CDR2 FQNEAQ (reference sequence). This CDR3 is 16 amino acids long. The J segment lost 3 bases and the V segment lost 6 bases, leaving 4 bases of the junction unmatched. The CDR3 region is CASRTSGGAFYNEQFF. The CDR3 nucleotides are TGTGCCAGCAGGACTAGCGGGGGGGCTTTCTACAATGAGCAGTTCTTC.

The chain links TRBV2 to TRBJ2-3; D is possibly TRBD2 (5 bases). CDR3 length: 16 residues. The V gene lost 2 bases and the J gene lost 0 bases, with 12 bases spanning the gap. CDR1 is SNHLY, CDR2 FYNNEI, per germline. The CDR3 loop is CASSEKASRSTDTQYF. The CDR3 nucleotides read TGTGCCAGCAGTGAAAAGGCTAGCAGGAGCACAGATACGCAGTATTTT.

V gene TRBV18 combines with J gene TRBJ2-7; perhaps TRBD2 as D (6 bases). The ends were cut back, 5 bases at V and 5 bases at J, with 16 bases in the middle. The CDR3 runs to 14 residues. Looked up from germline, CDR1 is KGHSH and CDR2 is LQKENI. The CDR3 protein is CASSSTGGWDEQYF. The CDR3 DNA is TGTGCCAGCTCAAGCACAGGAGGGTGGGACGAGCAGTACTTC.

The V call is TRBV7-8, the J call TRBJ2-7, with 7 bases identical to TRBD1. Germline lookup yields CDR1 SGHVS and CDR2 FQNEAQ. The CDR3 is made up of 13 amino acids. The junction had 8 bases not matched to a gene; V was cut back by 5 bases and J by 7 bases. CDR3 loop: CASSRRQGWEQYF. As DNA, the CDR3 is TGTGCCAGCAGCCGCAGACAGGGTTGGGAGCAGTACTTC.

The chain is built from TRBV19 and TRBJ2-5; 12 nucleotides line up with TRBD2. The CDR3 consists of 15 residues. V lost 4 bases, J lost 1 base, and 1 base stayed unmatched. Germline CDR1 reads LNHDA; CDR2 reads SQIVND (reference sequence). CDR3 region: CASSKLAGGQETQYF. The CDR3 nucleotides read TGTGCCAGTAGTAAACTAGCGGGGGGCCAAGAGACCCAGTACTTC.

The V call is TRBV27, the J call TRBJ2-3; D ambiguous. The ends were cut back, 5 bases at V and 1 base at J, with 7 bases in the middle. Germline V lookup: CDR1 MNHEY, CDR2 SMNVEV (reference sequence). There are 13 residues in the CDR3. In nucleotides, the CDR3 is TGTGCCAGCAGTCCCTACCGCACAGATACGCAGTATTTT. Encoded protein: CASSPYRTDTQYF.

This clone occurred once. The chain uses TRBV7-2 and TRBJ2-5, with 9 bases fitting TRBD1. Germline CDR1 and CDR2: SGHTA and FQGNSA. The CDR3 length is 14 residues. V dropped 3 bases and J dropped 5; count of bases not matched to a gene: 4. The CDR3 region is CASSFTGGGETQYF. CDR3 nucleotides: TGTGCCAGCAGCTTTACAGGGGGCGGGGAGACCCAGTACTTC.

This chain uses TRBV19 with TRBJ2-3; 8 nucleotides line up with TRBD1. The germline V gene has CDR1 LNHDA and CDR2 SQIVND (reference sequence). J gave up 3 bases and V 7 bases, and 15 bases lay outside the gene matches. The CDR3 runs to 17 residues. CDR3 coding DNA: TGTGCCAGTACCGACTATCACCAGGGGGCGAGAACAGATACGCAGTATTTT. It codes for CASTDYHQGARTDTQYF.

This rearrangement joins TRBV2 to TRBJ2-2; 7 bases agree with TRBD1. This CDR3 has 14 residues. Germline CDR1 and CDR2: SNHLY and FYNNEI. V lost 6 bases, J lost 8 bases, and 9 bases stayed unmatched. CDR3 amino acids: CASRREQGSGELFF. Written as DNA, the CDR3 is TGTGCCAGCAGAAGGGAACAGGGGTCTGGGGAGCTGTTTTTT.

The rearrangement links TRBV11-2 to TRBJ1-3; 7 bases align to TRBD1. Germline V gene sequence: CDR1 SGHAT, CDR2 FQNNGV. The V segment lost 3 bases and the J segment 3 bases; nucleotides outside the gene matches: 8. The CDR3 is 16 amino acids. DNA for the CDR3: TGTGCCAGCAGCTTCGAGGGGGCTTCGGATGGAAACACCATATATTTT. Translated: CASSFEGASDGNTIYF.

V usage is TRBV2 and J usage is TRBJ1-2; 7 positions agree with TRBD1. Losses at the gene ends were 6 bases for V and 6 bases for J; bases not matched to a gene: 7. The CDR3 covers 13 residues. Looked up from germline, CDR1 is SNHLY and CDR2 is FYNNEI. The CDR3 DNA follows: TGTGCCAGCAGCGAACAGGGGAATGATGGCTACACCTTC. Translation: CASSEQGNDGYTF.

The chain combines TRBV9 with TRBJ2-7; 9 nucleotides agree with TRBD1. The V and J ends lost 3 bases and 4 bases, in that order; junction bases with no gene match: 5. There are 14 residues in the CDR3. Germline V gene lookup returns CDR1 SGDLS and CDR2 YYNGEE. The CDR3 is CASSAGTGRYEQYF. In DNA form, the CDR3 reads TGTGCCAGCAGCGCCGGGACAGGGCGGTACGAGCAGTACTTC.

This sequence joins TRBV15 and TRBJ2-2, with 7 nucleotides matching TRBD1. CDR1 LNHNV and CDR2 YYDKDF come from the germline V gene (reference sequence). This CDR3 has 16 amino acids. The J segment lost 0 bases and the V segment lost 3 bases, leaving 4 bases of the junction unmatched. The CDR3 reads CATSRQTGTNTGELFF. DNA of the CDR3: TGTGCCACCAGCAGGCAGACAGGGACGAACACCGGGGAGCTGTTTTTT.

This clone has just a few counts. This sequence joins TRBV27 and TRBJ2-7, with a weak D call TRBD1 (5 bases). The CDR3 covers 16 residues. In germline, CDR1 is MNHEY, CDR2 SMNVEV (reference sequence). V lost 1 base to trimming and J lost 0 bases, with 13 bases between them. The CDR3 protein is CASSLYVGPPSYEQYF. CDR3 bases: TGTGCCAGCAGTTTATACGTGGGGCCCCCCTCCTACGAGCAGTACTTC.

The rearrangement uses TRBV9 and TRBJ2-5, with 9 bases that match TRBD2. The CDR3 consists of 16 residues. Germline V CDR1 and CDR2: SGDLS, YYNGEE. The V and J ends lost 5 bases and 2 bases, in that order; junction bases with no gene match: 10. This chain's CDR3 is CASSRSAGGTQETQYF. DNA for the CDR3: TGTGCCAGCAGTAGGTCAGCGGGGGGTACTCAAGAGACCCAGTACTTC. Variable domain in full (rest from reference TRBV9 and TRBJ2-5): DSGVTQTPKHLITATGQRVTLRCSPRSGDLSVYWYQQSLDQGLQFLIQYYNGEERAKGNILERFSAQQFPDLHSELNLSSLELGDSALYFCASSRSAGGTQETQYFGPGTRLLVL.